The present TCR beta chain was sequenced within a study of blood T cell repertoires in COVID-19 (dated by TCRdb to 2020 to 2022). General notes on the study: Samples covering the acute and convalescent phases of COVID-19 were provided by collaborators in the United States, Italy and Spain. The prospective study material was composed of cDNA or gDNA derived from T cells, B-cell-depleted T cells, or PBMCs. Sample metadata almost always included a de-identified subject ID, COVID-19 status, age in years and sex. The dataset comprised deeply sampled blood TCRbeta repertoires from subjects exposed to, actively infected with, or recovered from COVID-19. The repertoires were released in a freely available public database meant as a resource for research on the immune response to SARS-CoV-2. Where available, HLA class I and class II types were obtained from metadata supplied by the sample provider rather than from assay-based typing. The samples were drawn from two sources: the first 160 participants of the ongoing ImmuneRACE study, and 1,000 to 1,500 subjects contributed by 6 global collaborators. Results the study describes overall, beyond this receptor: How much clinical and demographic metadata was included differed by source and by participant, and the metadata was provided uncurated.

Including cysteine and phenylalanine, the CDR3 has 17 amino acids. Kept here is only the CDR3 DNA, which spans 51 bases and is read in frame from base 1. At the junction V is shortened by 0 bases and J by 5 bases; bases outside the gene matches: 6. Per the germline V gene, MRHNA is the CDR1 and SNTAGT is the CDR2. On this clone itself: It has no known antigen specificity. There are no base qualities to consult, and no much larger clone falls within one base.

The immunoSEQ Assay, a bias-controlled multiplex PCR, was used to amplify TCRbeta CDR3 regions from genomic DNA. In the paper's pipeline: Within the assay, amplification of reference gene primers was used to estimate how many nucleated cells each sample contained. To quantify the absolute abundance of each unique TCRbeta CDR3 rearrangement, sequence reads were collapsed and filtered. For each sample, productive Simpson clonality was calculated as the square root of Simpson's diversity index across productive rearrangements. TCRdb retrieved this table from immuneACCESS and kept in-frame rearrangements only. Not all clones are present; in checked studies, unresolved V genes account for under half, and no reason is known for the remainder. V and J calls and clone size are those listed in that table; D and trimming were worked out from the DNA. Across this sample there are approximately 110,000 clones, with about 85% seen only once. Roughly 4.5% of the sample is in the top ten clones.

Whole blood was collected in K2EDTA tubes by collaborating institutions according to the institutions' own protocols. Collaborator samples were shipped for TCRbeta analysis as frozen whole blood, isolated PBMCs, or DNA extracted from either sample type. The clonotype originates from a man aged 50 or older with acute or convalescent COVID-19. The sequence joins TRBV6-4 to TRBJ2-3, with 12 bases aligning to TRBD2. Sequencing was done on a sample of peripheral blood. The bases are TGTGCCAGCAGTGACTCTTGGACTAGCGGGACCCAAGATACGCAGTATTTT. This is translated as CASSDSWTSGTQDTQYF.